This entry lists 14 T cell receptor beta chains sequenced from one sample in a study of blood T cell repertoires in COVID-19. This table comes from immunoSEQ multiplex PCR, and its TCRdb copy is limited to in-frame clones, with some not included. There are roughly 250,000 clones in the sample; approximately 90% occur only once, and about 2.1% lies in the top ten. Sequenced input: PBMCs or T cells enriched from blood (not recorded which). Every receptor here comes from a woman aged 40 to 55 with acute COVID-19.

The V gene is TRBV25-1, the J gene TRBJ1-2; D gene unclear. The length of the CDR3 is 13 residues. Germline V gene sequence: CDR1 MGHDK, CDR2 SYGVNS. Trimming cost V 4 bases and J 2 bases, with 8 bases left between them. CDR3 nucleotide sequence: TGTGCCAGCAGTGGCAGGAACAACTATGGCTACACCTTC. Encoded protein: CASSGRNNYGYTF.

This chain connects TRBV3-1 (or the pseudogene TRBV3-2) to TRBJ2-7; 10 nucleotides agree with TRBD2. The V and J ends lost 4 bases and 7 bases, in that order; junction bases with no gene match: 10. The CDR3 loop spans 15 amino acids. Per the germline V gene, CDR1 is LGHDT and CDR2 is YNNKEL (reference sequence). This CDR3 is CASSLRAGGPWEQYF. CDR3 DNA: TGTGCCAGCAGCCTACGAGCGGGGGGGCCATGGGAGCAGTACTTC.

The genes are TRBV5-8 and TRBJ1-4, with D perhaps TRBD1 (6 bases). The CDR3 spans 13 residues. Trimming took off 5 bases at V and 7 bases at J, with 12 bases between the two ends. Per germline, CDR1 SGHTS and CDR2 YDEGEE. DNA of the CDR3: TGTGCCAGCAGTGGGACACAAAGTGAAAAACTGTTTTTT. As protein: CASSGTQSEKLFF.

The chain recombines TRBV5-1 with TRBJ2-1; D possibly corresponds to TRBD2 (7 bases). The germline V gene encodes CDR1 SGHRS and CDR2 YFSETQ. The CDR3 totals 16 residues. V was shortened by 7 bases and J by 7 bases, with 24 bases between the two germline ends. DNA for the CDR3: TGCGCCAGCGGGTCGGGCGGGGGCGTCTACATTAATGAGCAGTTCTTC. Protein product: CASGSGGGVYINEQFF.

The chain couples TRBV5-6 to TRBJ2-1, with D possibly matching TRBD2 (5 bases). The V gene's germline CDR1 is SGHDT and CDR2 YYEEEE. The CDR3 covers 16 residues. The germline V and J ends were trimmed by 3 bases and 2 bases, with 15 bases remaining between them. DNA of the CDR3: TGTGCCAGCAGCTCCCGCCCTGGGGAGCCCTACAATGAGCAGTTCTTC. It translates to CASSSRPGEPYNEQFF.

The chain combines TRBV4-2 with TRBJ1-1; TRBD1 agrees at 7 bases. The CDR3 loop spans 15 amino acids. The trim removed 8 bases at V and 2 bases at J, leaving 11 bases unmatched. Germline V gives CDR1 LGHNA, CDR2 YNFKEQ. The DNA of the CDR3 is TGTGCCAGCTCCCAGGGGGGGAAGGAAAACACTGAAGCTTTCTTT. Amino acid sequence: CASSQGGKENTEAFF.

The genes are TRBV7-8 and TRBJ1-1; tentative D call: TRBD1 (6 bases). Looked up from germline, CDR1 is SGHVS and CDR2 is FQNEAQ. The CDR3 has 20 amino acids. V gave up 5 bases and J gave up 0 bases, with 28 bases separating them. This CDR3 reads CASSATIQTGRRTMNTEAFF. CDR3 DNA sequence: TGTGCCAGCAGCGCTACCATACAGACAGGCCGCCGAACCATGAACACTGAAGCTTTCTTT.

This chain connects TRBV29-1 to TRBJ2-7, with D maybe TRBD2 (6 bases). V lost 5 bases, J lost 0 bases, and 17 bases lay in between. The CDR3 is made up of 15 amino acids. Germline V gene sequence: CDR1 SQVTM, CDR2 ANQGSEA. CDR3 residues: CSVSLGLALSYEQYF. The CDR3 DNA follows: TGCAGCGTTTCGTTGGGGCTAGCGCTCTCCTACGAGCAGTACTTC.

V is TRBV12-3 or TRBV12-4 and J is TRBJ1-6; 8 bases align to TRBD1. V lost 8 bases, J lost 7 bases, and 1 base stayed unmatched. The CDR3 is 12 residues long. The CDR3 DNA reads TGTGCCAGCGGACAGGGAAATTCACCCCTCCACTTT. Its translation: CASGQGNSPLHF.

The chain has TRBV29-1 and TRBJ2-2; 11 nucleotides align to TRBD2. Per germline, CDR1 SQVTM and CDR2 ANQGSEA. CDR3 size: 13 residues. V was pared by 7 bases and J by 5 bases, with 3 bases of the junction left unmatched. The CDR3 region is CSGRLAGTGELFF. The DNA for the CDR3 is TGCAGCGGCCGACTAGCGGGGACCGGGGAGCTGTTTTTT.

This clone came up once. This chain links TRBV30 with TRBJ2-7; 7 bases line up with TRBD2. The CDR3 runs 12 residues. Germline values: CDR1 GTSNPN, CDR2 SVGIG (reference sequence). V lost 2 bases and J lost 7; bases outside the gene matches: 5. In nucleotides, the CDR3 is TGTGCCTGGAGTTCGGGGACTAAGGAGCAGTACTTC. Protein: CAWSSGTKEQYF.

The CDR3 DNA sequence: TGTGCCATCAGTGCTTTGGAGGCTAACTATGGCTACACCTTC. As protein: CAISALEANYGYTF. The chain joins TRBV10-3 to TRBJ1-2; D is unresolved. The V gene's germline CDR1 is ENHRY and CDR2 SYGVKD. V was shortened by 4 bases and J by 0 bases, with 9 bases between the two germline ends. This CDR3 spans 14 amino acids.

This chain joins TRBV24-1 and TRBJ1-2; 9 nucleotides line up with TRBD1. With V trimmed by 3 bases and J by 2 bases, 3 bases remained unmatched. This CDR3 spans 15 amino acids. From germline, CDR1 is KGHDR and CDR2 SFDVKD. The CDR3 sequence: CATSDPGQGNYGYTF. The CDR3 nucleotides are TGTGCCACCAGTGATCCGGGACAGGGAAACTATGGCTACACCTTC.

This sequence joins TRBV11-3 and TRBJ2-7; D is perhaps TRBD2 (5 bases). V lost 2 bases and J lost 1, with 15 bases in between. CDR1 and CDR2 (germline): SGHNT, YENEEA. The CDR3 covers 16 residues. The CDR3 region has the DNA TGTGCCAGCAGCTTAACCTCGGGATGGAAATCCTACGAGCAGTACTTC. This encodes CASSLTSGWKSYEQYF.